The sequence of this TCR beta chain was determined in a study of cytomegalovirus exposure and HLA in healthy donors. Losses at the gene ends were 4 bases for V and 1 base for J; bases not matched to a gene: 7. There are 16 residues in the CDR3. Germline V gene data show CDR1 as MGHRA and CDR2 as YSYEKL. The repertoire was sequenced with immunoSEQ multiplex PCR; TCRdb's copy has only in-frame clones and lacks some. The sample has 150,000 to 200,000 clones, about 81% seen once. Sequencing used PBMCs. This TCR came from a woman aged 25 to 45 in good health and CMV-seronegative. V is TRBV4-1 and J is TRBJ2-1, with 7 bases that match TRBD2. The CDR3 is CASSPTGLVSYNEQFF. The DNA of the CDR3 is TGCGCCAGCAGCCCCACAGGACTAGTATCCTACAATGAGCAGTTCTTC.